These T cell receptor beta chains were read from a single sample in a study of post-analysis software for immune sequencing data. Via MiXCR, TCRdb re-called the PCR reads, giving one row per CDR3 protein. The sample holds a few hundred thousand distinct CDR3 sequences; around a third are singletons and the top ten take 6%. The specimen sequenced was blood. These receptors were collected from a girl aged 2-17 years with multiple sclerosis. Each CDR3 is given without its conserved first and last residue.

TRBV29-1,10,SARKGFYGYT
TRBV9,10,ASGGRGYEQY
TRBV5-1,12,ASSLGQGKETQY
TRBV20-1,11,SASRGGEVTQY
TRBV3-1,13,ASSQGTSGGAEQY
TRBV20-1,10,SANRAPAEAF
TRBV27,13,ASSLSRGLAYGYT
TRBV5-6,14,ASSWAPGTKHNEQF
TRBV4-1,14,ASSQGGTGVPYGYT
TRBV15,15,ATSRGLAGDPRETQY
TRBV20-1,11,SARALRELEAF
TRBV5-1,11,ASSITGNYGYT
TRBV29-1,13,SAVGGLAVTDTQY
TRBV20-1,12,SANPGTGSYEQY
TRBV5-1,13,ASSTAGPPNEKLF
TRBV6-6,14,ASLTRTGGLISEQY
TRBV14,13,ATSEGTSGGDTQY
TRBV5-6,11,ASSRTGSKPLH
TRBV10-3,13,AISEWGPSSYEQY
TRBV20-1,11,SARDKGRDEQY
TRBV28,14,ASSLEYLGGLLGYT
TRBV20-1,12,SARDGDRPYEQY
TRBV7-2,15,ASSLAPRGGLQDTQY
TRBV20-1,11,SARGRGRGEAF
TRBV29-1,10,SVAVMNEKLF
TRBV5-1,11,ASSPQSPDTQY
TRBV18,14,ASSPRRTAPNQPQH
TRBV7-2,14,ASSLLGQGSTGELF
TRBV6-5,11,ASSRGWDSPQH
TRBV28,14,ASSLGSVIAKNIQY
TRBV7-8,16,ASSLVEAAGPMNTEAF
TRBV10-3,14,AIRDRASQVQETQY
TRBV28,12,ASAPWPLAETQY
TRBV27,14,ASSLRRGASRETQY
TRBV13,12,ASSNRHAVYEQY
TRBV7-9,14,ASTQTPLSGANVLT
TRBV5-1,13,ASSPDGQSDVKVF
TRBV10-3,13,AISPDRDSNQPQH
TRBV24-1,13,ATSDGAGWQETQY
TRBV6-2/TRBV6-3,13,ASSWTRGLNQPQH
TRBV2,10,ASSHRTDEQF
TRBV10-3,11,ATIRDRNTEAF
TRBV12-3/TRBV12-4,14,ASTEGAGWEINEQF
TRBV5-5,13,ASSERLGAKETQY
TRBV7-8,12,ASSLGDWEVAQY
TRBV3-1,15,ASSQTGGDIYTDMQY
TRBV10-3,12,AISESGTANEQY
TRBV7-9,13,ASSLPDCCNEKLF